The 9 T cell receptor beta chains below come from one sample, sequenced in a study of T cell responses to AZD1222 COVID-19 vaccine. Produced via immunoSEQ multiplex PCR; TCRdb's table is partial and in-frame only. The table lists about 160,000 clones, roughly 94% of them singletons. This material consisted of peripheral blood, taken 28 days after the second AZD1222 dose. The origin of the receptors is an adult who received the AZD1222 COVID-19 vaccine.

The chain couples TRBV4-1 to TRBJ1-2; D ambiguous. Germline V gene data show CDR1 as MGHRA and CDR2 as YSYEKL. The CDR3 is 15 residues long. V lost 2 bases and J lost 3, with 13 bases in between. CDR3 in amino acids: CASSQLVARDYGYTF. CDR3 bases: TGCGCCAGCAGCCAACTGGTCGCAAGGGACTATGGCTACACCTTC.

The chain has TRBV7-9 and TRBJ2-7, with 7 bases aligning to TRBD1. This CDR3 has 12 amino acids. V shed 5 bases, J shed 6 bases, and the junction held 4 bases outside the gene matches. Germline V lookup: CDR1 SEHNR, CDR2 FQNEAQ (reference sequence). The CDR3 DNA follows: TGTGCCAGCAGCACACAGGGGACCGAGCAGTACTTC. Translation: CASSTQGTEQYF.

This chain joins TRBV19 and TRBJ1-2; a possible D gene is TRBD1 (6 bases). Trimming pared 4 bases from V and 3 bases from J, leaving 12 bases between. The CDR3 runs to 14 residues. Germline lookup yields CDR1 LNHDA and CDR2 SQIVND (reference sequence). In DNA form, the CDR3 reads TGTGCCAGTAGTACAGGGGATCGGGACTATGGCTACACCTTC. The encoded protein is CASSTGDRDYGYTF.

The rearrangement uses TRBV6-5 and TRBJ1-4, with 9 bases matching TRBD1. Germline V gene sequence: CDR1 MNHEY, CDR2 SVGAGI. V lost 8 bases, J lost 8 bases, and 9 bases stayed unmatched. The CDR3 runs to 14 residues. The CDR3 region is CASAPGTGLEKLFF. The CDR3 nucleotides are TGTGCCAGCGCCCCCGGGACAGGGCTGGAAAAACTGTTTTTT.

The chain is built from TRBV4-1 and TRBJ2-1; D not resolved. With 4 bases removed from V and 5 bases from J, the gap between germline ends came to 12 bases. The CDR3 covers 14 residues. The germline V gene encodes CDR1 MGHRA and CDR2 YSYEKL. The chain's CDR3 is CASSLAGVHNEQFF. DNA for the CDR3: TGCGCCAGCAGCCTGGCCGGAGTCCACAATGAGCAGTTCTTC.

The chain uses TRBV4-1 and TRBJ1-2; TRBD1 is a possible D gene (6 bases). Germline-derived CDR1 and CDR2 are MGHRA and YSYEKL. This CDR3 spans 16 amino acids. The V and J ends lost 0 bases and 8 bases respectively, with 19 bases between them. The CDR3 protein is CASSQDDRRGYEGYTF. CDR3 coding DNA: TGCGCCAGCAGCCAAGATGACAGGAGGGGGTACGAGGGCTACACCTTC.

The V gene is TRBV5-4, the J gene TRBJ1-1, with TRBD1 identical over 10 bases. The trim removed 4 bases at V and 6 bases at J, leaving 6 bases unmatched. Germline-derived CDR1 and CDR2 are SGHNT and YYREEE (reference sequence). The CDR3 has 14 residues. As DNA, the CDR3 is TGTGCCAGCAGCCTCGGACAGGGGGTGGCTGAAGCTTTCTTT. The encoded protein is CASSLGQGVAEAFF.

The chain uses TRBV2 and TRBJ2-2; maybe TRBD2 (6 bases). The germline CDR1 and CDR2 sequences are SNHLY and FYNNEI. The CDR3 has 16 residues. With 1 base removed from V and 1 base from J, the gap between germline ends came to 10 bases. The CDR3 DNA is TGTGCCAGCAGTGAAGTCGGGGGAGGGAACACCGGGGAGCTGTTTTTT. This encodes CASSEVGGGNTGELFF.

The CDR3 DNA follows: TGTGCCAGCAGTGTGAGGGTTAATCAGCCCCAGCATTTT. It is translated as CASSVRVNQPQHF. The chain has TRBV12-3 or TRBV12-4 and TRBJ1-5; D gene ambiguous. The CDR3 is 13 amino acids. The V gene lost 5 bases and the J gene lost 4 bases, with 9 bases spanning the gap.